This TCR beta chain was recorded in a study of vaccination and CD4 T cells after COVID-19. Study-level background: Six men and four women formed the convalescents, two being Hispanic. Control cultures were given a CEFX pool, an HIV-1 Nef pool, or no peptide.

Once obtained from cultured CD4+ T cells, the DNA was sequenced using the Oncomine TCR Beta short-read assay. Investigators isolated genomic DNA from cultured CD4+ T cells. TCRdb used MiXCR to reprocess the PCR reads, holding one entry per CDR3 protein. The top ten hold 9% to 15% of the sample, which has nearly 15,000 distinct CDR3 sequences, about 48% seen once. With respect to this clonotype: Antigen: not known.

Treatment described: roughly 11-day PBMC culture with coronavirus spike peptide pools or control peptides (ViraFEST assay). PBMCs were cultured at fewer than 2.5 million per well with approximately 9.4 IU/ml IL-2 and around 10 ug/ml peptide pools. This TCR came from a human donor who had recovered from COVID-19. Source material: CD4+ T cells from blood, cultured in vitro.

The CDR3 spells CASSVRTSGGAGELFF. CDR3 bases: TGTGCCAGCAGCGTCCGGACTAGCGGGGGGGCTGGGGAGCTGTTTTTT. The chain couples TRBV7-9 to TRBJ2-2, with TRBD2 matching 15 bases. CDR3 length: 16 residues. Per the germline V gene, CDR1 is SEHNR and CDR2 is FQNEAQ (reference sequence). The junction had 6 bases not matched to a gene; V was cut back by 5 bases and J by 8 bases.